This TCR beta chain was captured in a study of OX40 agonist ivuxolimab in advanced cancers. This CDR3 has 13 residues. Germline V lookup: CDR1 MDHEN, CDR2 SYDVKM. Trimming shortened V by 1 base and J by 5 bases, and 5 bases separated the two germline ends. TCRdb's table, derived via immunoSEQ multiplex PCR, lists solely in-frame clones and lacks some. The repertoire holds tens of thousands of clones, with about 80% as singletons. The specimen comprised CD4+ or CD8+ T cells sorted from blood, sampled in a trial of the OX40 agonist ivuxolimab. The rearrangement uses TRBV28 and TRBJ2-2; unclear D gene. The TCR comes from an adult with an advanced solid tumor such as melanoma, head and neck, liver or kidney cancer. The DNA of the CDR3 is TGTGCCAGCAGTTTATTCGGGACCGGGGAGCTGTTTTTT. Amino acid sequence: CASSLFGTGELFF.